This T cell receptor beta chain derives from a study of blood T cell repertoires in COVID-19. Turning to the study itself: Nucleic acid was either cDNA or gDNA, and it came from T cells, B-cell-depleted T cells, or PBMCs.

As handled by the study authors: Estimation of nucleated cell counts was performed using reference gene primer amplification. The repertoire was sequenced with immunoSEQ multiplex PCR; TCRdb's copy has only in-frame clones and lacks some. V and J calls and clone size are given by that table; D and trimming were obtained from the DNA. This table has over 200,000 clones, about 91% appearing once. Sample: peripheral blood. The origin of this receptor is a woman in her thirties or forties with acute or convalescent COVID-19.

CDR3 region: CSAEGGAGEKLFF. The CDR3 bases are TGCAGCGCCGAGGGGGGGGCTGGTGAAAAACTGTTTTTT. The chain joins TRBV29-1 to TRBJ1-4, with D possibly TRBD1 on 6 matching bases. V gave up 7 bases and J gave up 7 bases, with 16 bases separating them. The length of the CDR3 is 13 residues. Germline assignment: CDR1 SQVTM and CDR2 ANQGSEA.